This T cell receptor beta chain emerged from a study of human T cells and chemical hapten exposure. Findings and caveats of the study: Significantly greater numbers of large CDR3 similarity clusters came from expanded TCRs than from controls. Patch test score showed a positive correlation with PT1 expanded TCR counts.

The table lists this clonotype with many counts. Its target is not known. Documented time point: patch test 1, 2 weeks after DPC sensitization. Treatment defined: therapeutic diphenylcyclopropenone sensitization with weekly scalp DPC. Single cDNA molecules in the library carried unique molecular identifiers attached during preparation. One entry per CDR3 protein results from TCRdb running MiXCR on the RACE reads. The sample has 380,000 or so distinct CDR3 sequences, approximately 4.4% seen once; the top ten hold under 3%. The germline V gene has CDR1 MDHEN and CDR2 SYDVKM. CDR3 length equals 15 residues. Losses at the gene ends were 3 bases for V and 3 bases for J; bases not matched to a gene: 4.

The source is a woman aged 45-65 years with alopecia areata. Some clones in this sample may be carry-over from other donors' samples. This chain uses TRBV28 with TRBJ1-2; 10 bases map to TRBD1. The specimen was whole blood, collected in connection with sensitization to the hapten diphenylcyclopropenone (DPC). The CDR3 reads CASSFAGTGDYGYTF. The CDR3 region has the DNA TGTGCCAGCAGTTTCGCCGGGACAGGGGACTATGGCTACACCTTC.